This section outlines one TCR beta chain sequence together with its context. The antigen remains unidentified. The junction differs from germline at one of its ends, possibly a read error. TCRdb analysed the multiplex PCR reads with MiXCR anew, one entry per CDR3 protein. The sample contains around 100,000 distinct CDR3 sequences, about 20% of which appear only once. The lymph nodes were axillary draining lymph nodes from breast cancer patients. The length of the CDR3 is 15 residues. The germline V gene has CDR1 MNHNS and CDR2 SASEGT. These data are taken from a study of breast tumors, draining lymph nodes, adjacent tissues. Study results and limitations: Tumor and nontumor repertoires were significantly more similar in luminal-like than in basal-like breast cancer. Tumor TCR diversity was below lymph nodes but above nontumor tissue. Most tumor T cells seemingly derive from lymph node, then expand in tumor. Data only fit, rather than demonstrated, lymph node origin of most tumor T cells.

V usage is TRBV6-1 and J usage is TRBJ2-1, with 9 bases lining up with TRBD1. The sequence derives from a female donor with breast cancer. Some clones in this sample may be carry-over from other donors' samples. Sequences were obtained from axillary lymph node tissue. The CDR3 nucleotides read TGTACCAGCAAAACAGGGGGCCTTTCCTACAATGAGCAGTTCTTC. Encoded protein: CTSKTGGLSYNEQFF.